This T cell receptor beta chain was obtained from a study of somatic mutations in cytotoxic T cells in rheumatoid arthritis. Study-wide results and caveats: Antigens bound by the expanded CD8+ clones were not identified. Among 65 to 75 patients, several showed a largest CD8+ clone that surpassed 20% of CD8+ cells. Levels of CD8+ T-cell clonality in rheumatoid arthritis patients were statistically indistinguishable from those seen in age-matched healthy controls, with no significant difference.

Remarks on this clone: What it binds is unknown.

Purity of the CD4+ and CD8+ cells, isolated by positive magnetic bead selection, was checked by flow cytometry. This CDR3 region has 15 residues. Trimming took off 2 bases at V and 8 bases at J, with 15 bases between the two ends. The V gene's germline CDR1 is MNHEY and CDR2 SMNVEV (reference sequence). Profiled with immunoSEQ multiplex PCR; TCRdb holds only in-frame clones, not every one. The data show thousands of clones, about four fifths seen once. The sequence derives from a woman in her sixties or seventies with rheumatoid arthritis. Sequencing was carried out using CD8+ T cells sorted from blood. This chain joins TRBV27 and TRBJ1-4, with D hard to call. CDR3 loop: CASSLRAPGGEKLFF. The CDR3 DNA follows: TGTGCCAGCAGTTTAAGGGCGCCGGGAGGCGAAAAACTGTTTTTT.